This TCR beta chain was profiled in a study of blood T cell repertoires in COVID-19. Across the whole study: PBMCs, B-cell-depleted T cells, or T cells provided the cDNA or gDNA that made up the material.

Methods used by the authors: Amplifying reference gene primers gave estimates of nucleated cell counts. Clones were sequenced by immunoSEQ multiplex PCR, and TCRdb holds only the in-frame ones, with some missing. That table gives V, J and clone size, and the DNA gave D and trimming. Of roughly 74,000 clones in the sample, around nine tenths were seen once. This clone was observed a few times. The clonotype originates from a man between 65 and 79 years old with active or convalescent COVID-19. The sample was peripheral blood.

The DNA of the CDR3 is TGTGCCAGCAGTGACTCGGGGGGATATACGCAGTATTTT. This codes for CASSDSGGYTQYF. The chain recombines TRBV6-4 with TRBJ2-3, with TRBD2 as a possible D gene (6 bases). V was clipped by 0 bases and J by 7 bases, with 8 bases between them. The CDR3 is made up of 13 amino acids. In germline, CDR1 is MRHNA, CDR2 SNTAGT.